This TCR beta chain comes out of a study of patients and donors after allogeneic stem cell transplantation. The sample holds many counts of this clonotype. From the RT-PCR reads, TCRdb called clonotypes with MiXCR, one entry per CDR3 protein. There are 150,000 to 200,000 distinct CDR3 sequences in the sample; approximately 25% occur only once, and 25% to 30% lies in the top ten. The receptor was derived from a human donor who was either an allogeneic HSCT recipient or a stem cell or donor lymphocyte infusion donor (not recorded which). It is not recorded whose cells these are; they may come from a transplant donor. Input material: blood, either unsorted or a sorted T cell fraction (not recorded which).

The CDR3 nucleotides are TGTGCCAGCATCGACAGGCTTGCTAACTATGGCTACACCTTC. This translates into CASIDRLANYGYTF. The chain employs TRBV21-1 and TRBJ1-2; TRBD1, the table's D call, lacks a check against the DNA. TRBV21-1 corresponds to a pseudogene. The CDR3 contains 14 residues.